A single sample gave rise to the 22 T cell receptor beta chains below, sequenced in a study of PD-L1 blockade in urothelial cancer. Here immunoSEQ multiplex PCR was the method, and the copy in TCRdb shows in-frame clones only, minus some. This sample has about 800 clones; 35% to 40% occur once, and the top ten carry 11%. Sequencing used tumor tissue, obtained before atezolizumab (anti-PD-L1) treatment. The receptors shown here come from a man aged 45-65 years with urothelial cancer.

This clone was counted a few times. CDR3 amino acids: CASSQEVRGGIQETQYF. The CDR3 coding sequence is TGCGCCAGCAGCCAGGAAGTCAGGGGGGGGATACAAGAGACCCAGTACTTC. The V gene is TRBV4-1, the J gene TRBJ2-5, with D perhaps TRBD1 or TRBD2 (7 bases each). Germline CDR1 MGHRA, CDR2 YSYEKL. V was pared by 3 bases and J by 2 bases, with 19 bases between. This CDR3 has 17 residues.

The CDR3 DNA is TGTGCCAGCAGCCTTCTGGGGGGCTCTGGCTACACCTTC. Translation: CASSLLGGSGYTF. The chain is built from TRBV6-8 and TRBJ1-2, with D possibly being TRBD1 (6 bases). Trimming removed 6 bases from V and 7 bases from J, with 15 bases in between. The germline gives CDR1 MNHGY, CDR2 SAAAGT. This CDR3 region has 13 residues.

This rearrangement joins TRBV19 to TRBJ1-2; 10 bases match TRBD1. CDR1 LNHDA and CDR2 SQIVND come from the germline V gene (reference sequence). J gave up 8 bases and V 6 bases, and 12 bases lay outside the gene matches. CDR3 length: 15 amino acids. The CDR3 coding sequence is TGTGCCAGTAGCTTATGGGGACAGGGGCGTACCGGCTACACCTTC. Its protein is CASSLWGQGRTGYTF.

This clone is medium-sized (0.01 to 0.1%). At one end the junction does not follow the germline gene, possibly because of a read error. The DNA includes a base that is either unread or ambiguous, and X takes the place of its residue. The J gene is TRBJ1-1, the V gene TRBV11-3; TRBD1 matches 8 bases. Germline assignment: CDR1 SGHNT and CDR2 YENEEA. The CDR3 loop spans 16 amino acids. DNA of the CDR3: TGTGCCAGCAGCTTCCTGGACAGGGATGTTTCCGCTGAAGYTTTCTTT. It encodes CASSFLDRDVSAEXFF.

The chain employs TRBV19 and TRBJ1-3; TRBD1 might be the D (6 bases). The CDR3 covers 13 residues. Germline V gene lookup returns CDR1 LNHDA and CDR2 SQIVND (reference sequence). V was clipped by 9 bases and J by 2 bases, with 11 bases between them. The CDR3 reads CASPGGPGNTIYF. CDR3 DNA sequence: TGTGCCAGCCCGGGGGGCCCTGGAAACACCATATATTTT.

The chain has TRBV19 and TRBJ1-5, with 8 bases fitting TRBD1. V shed 3 bases, J shed 9 bases, and the junction held 7 bases outside the gene matches. This CDR3 contains 14 residues. Germline-derived CDR1 and CDR2 are LNHDA and SQIVND (reference sequence). For the CDR3, the DNA is TGTGCCAGTAGTATGGGACAGGCCGTGCTGCCCCAGCATTTT. Protein product: CASSMGQAVLPQHF.

This chain connects TRBV19 to TRBJ1-6, with D perhaps TRBD1 (5 bases). The CDR3 spans 15 residues. Trimming shortened V by 4 bases and J by 12 bases, and 19 bases separated the two germline ends. Germline V CDR1 and CDR2: LNHDA, SQIVND (reference sequence). CDR3 amino acids: CASSRKGTVWLPLHF. The CDR3, as DNA: TGTGCCAGTAGTAGGAAGGGGACGGTATGGTTACCCCTCCACTTT.

This clone was observed a single time. The chain uses TRBV29-1 and TRBJ1-2; 7 nucleotides match TRBD1. The V and J ends lost 6 bases and 1 base, in that order; junction bases with no gene match: 5. CDR1 is SQVTM, CDR2 ANQGSEA, per germline. This CDR3 region has 13 residues. CDR3 protein: CSVADRFNYGYTF. DNA for the CDR3: TGCAGCGTCGCGGACAGGTTTAACTATGGCTACACCTTC.

The V gene is TRBV19, the J gene TRBJ1-2; possible D gene TRBD1, 5 bases. The CDR3 is 14 residues long. CDR1 is LNHDA, CDR2 SQIVND, per germline (reference sequence). V lost 5 bases and J 7 bases, leaving 17 bases between the germline ends. Here the CDR3 reads CASSPPGTVSGYTF. The CDR3 region has the DNA TGTGCCAGTAGTCCGCCAGGGACCGTGAGTGGCTACACCTTC.

This clone was observed a handful of times. The DNA of the CDR3 is TGTGCCAGCAGTGACGGAGGGGGCTATAGCAATCAGCCCCAGCATTTT. Its protein product is CASSDGGGYSNQPQHF. The V call is TRBV6-8, the J call TRBJ1-5; 7 nucleotides agree with TRBD1. The V gene end was trimmed by 5 bases and the J gene end by 0 bases; junction bases not matched to a gene: 7. The CDR3 is 16 amino acids. The germline CDR1 and CDR2 sequences are MNHGY and SAAAGT.

There are a few counts of this clone. The chain employs TRBV6-8 and TRBJ2-7, with 8 nucleotides matching TRBD1. Germline V gives CDR1 MNHGY, CDR2 SAAAGT. J was trimmed by 3 bases and V by 8 bases; bases with no gene match: 12. CDR3 length equals 15 residues. CDR3 in DNA: TGTGCCAGCGATTCTTCAGGGGGCGCAAACTACGAGCAGTACTTC. Its translation: CASDSSGGANYEQYF.

The chain couples TRBV7-6 to TRBJ1-1; D is ambiguous. Per the germline V gene, CDR1 is SGHVS and CDR2 is FNYEAQ. V lost 1 base and J lost 2, with 11 bases in between. CDR3 length: 15 residues. CDR3 sequence reads: CASSLERRGNTEAFF. CDR3 in DNA: TGTGCCAGCAGCTTAGAGAGACGGGGAAACACTGAAGCTTTCTTT.

The chain links TRBV18 to TRBJ1-3; a weak D match, TRBD1 (6 bases). This CDR3 has 16 amino acids. Per germline, CDR1 KGHSH and CDR2 LQKENI. Trimming pared 7 bases from V and 2 bases from J, leaving 18 bases between. As DNA, the CDR3 is TGTGCCAGCTACGCGAGGGGGTCCTTCGCTGGAAACACCATATATTTT. Protein product: CASYARGSFAGNTIYF.

The sample holds a few counts of this clone. This sequence joins TRBV6-8 and TRBJ2-7; D might be TRBD1 (6 bases). Germline CDR1 MNHGY, CDR2 SAAAGT. The CDR3 has 14 amino acids. The V end was cut by 2 bases, the J end by 2 bases, with 10 bases between. CDR3 sequence (DNA): TGTGCCAGCAGTTACGGGGGACATCCCTACGAGCAGTACTTC. Translation: CASSYGGHPYEQYF.

The rearrangement uses TRBV5-1 and TRBJ1-4; no definite D call. CDR3 length: 15 residues. CDR1 SGHRS and CDR2 YFSETQ come from the germline V gene. V dropped 0 bases and J dropped 4 bases, with 10 bases sitting between them. CDR3 sequence reads: CASSLGGAFNEKLFF. The CDR3 nucleotides are TGCGCCAGCAGCTTGGGGGGTGCCTTTAATGAAAAACTGTTTTTT.

The J gene is TRBJ2-3, the V gene TRBV19; D remains unclear. Trimming stripped 5 bases from V and 10 bases from J, with 19 bases between. Germline V gene lookup returns CDR1 LNHDA and CDR2 SQIVND (reference sequence). The CDR3 has 14 amino acids. The DNA of the CDR3 is TGTGCCAGTAGTGCCACCGGCGACCTCTCTGCGCAGTATTTT. Translating it yields CASSATGDLSAQYF.

The rearrangement links TRBV6-8 to TRBJ2-2; TRBD2 might be the D (6 bases). This CDR3 region has 15 residues. CDR1 and CDR2 from the germline V gene are MNHGY and SAAAGT. Trimming shortened V by 5 bases and J by 5 bases, and 15 bases separated the two germline ends. CDR3 DNA: TGTGCCAGCAGTAGAGGGCGGGAAGGAACCGGGGAGCTGTTTTTT. Translated, it gives CASSRGREGTGELFF.

The V and J genes are TRBV18 and TRBJ1-5; a possible D gene is TRBD1 (5 bases). This CDR3 spans 15 amino acids. V lost 6 bases and J lost 2, with 14 bases in between. Germline CDR1 is KGHSH and CDR2 is LQKENI. Here the CDR3 reads CASSGRAGGNQPQHF. The CDR3 region has the DNA TGTGCCAGCTCGGGCAGGGCTGGGGGCAATCAGCCCCAGCATTTT.

The chain carries TRBV25-1 and TRBJ1-2; D unresolved. The CDR3 sequence is 15 residues long. V was shortened by 1 base and J by 4 bases, with 13 bases between the two germline ends. Per germline, CDR1 MGHDK and CDR2 SYGVNS. DNA of the CDR3: TGTGCCAGCAGTGAATCAGAGAGGCCTAGCTATGGCTACACCTTC. Its translation is CASSESERPSYGYTF.

This clone was seen a few times. J is TRBJ1-1 and V is TRBV14, with 9 positions matching TRBD1. The germline gives CDR1 SGHDN, CDR2 FVKESK. J was trimmed by 11 bases and V by 4 bases; bases with no gene match: 8. This CDR3 region has 13 residues. In nucleotides, the CDR3 is TGTGCCAGCAGCCCTGGGCTCGGACAGGGGGCTTTCTTT. It translates to CASSPGLGQGAFF. Supplemented by reference TRBV14 and TRBJ1-1, the full variable domain reads EAGVTQFPSHSVIEKGQTVTLRCDPISGHDNLYWYRRVMGKEIKFLLHFVKESKQDESGMPNNRFLAERTGGTYSTLKVQPAELEDSGVYFCASSPGLGQGAFFGQGTRLTVV.

This clone is judged large. The V call is TRBV6-8, the J call TRBJ1-2, with D possibly being TRBD1 (5 bases). Germline CDR1 is MNHGY and CDR2 is SAAAGT. This CDR3 contains 13 residues. The V end lost 5 bases, the J end lost 0 bases, and 7 bases lay between the germline ends. CDR3: CASSQTANYGYTF. CDR3 nucleotides: TGTGCCAGCAGTCAGACAGCTAACTATGGCTACACCTTC.

This chain uses TRBV28 with TRBJ1-4; TRBD1 matches at 8 bases. Germline-derived CDR1 and CDR2 are MDHEN and SYDVKM. Trimming took 4 bases from V and 7 from J; bases not matched to a gene: 8. There are 15 residues in the CDR3. CDR3 DNA: TGTGCCAGCAGTTCCGGGACAGGCCTTACTGAAAAACTGTTTTTT. Translated: CASSSGTGLTEKLFF.